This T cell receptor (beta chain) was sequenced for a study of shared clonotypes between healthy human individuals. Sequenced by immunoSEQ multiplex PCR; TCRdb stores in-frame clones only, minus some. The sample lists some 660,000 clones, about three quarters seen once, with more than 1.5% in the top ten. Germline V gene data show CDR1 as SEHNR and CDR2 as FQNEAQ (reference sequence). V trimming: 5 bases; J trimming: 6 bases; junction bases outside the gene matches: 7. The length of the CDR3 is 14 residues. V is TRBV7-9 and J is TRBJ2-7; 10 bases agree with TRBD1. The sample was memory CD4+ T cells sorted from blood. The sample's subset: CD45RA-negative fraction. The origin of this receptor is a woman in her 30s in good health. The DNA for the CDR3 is TGTGCCAGCAGCCAGGGACAGGGGCAAGGCGAGCAGTACTTC. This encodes CASSQGQGQGEQYF. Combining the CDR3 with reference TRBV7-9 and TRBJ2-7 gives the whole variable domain DTGVSQNPRHKITKRGQNVTFRCDPISEHNRLYWYRQTLGQGPEFLTYFQNEAQLEKSRLLSDRFSAERPKGSFSTLEIQRTEQGDSAMYLCASSQGQGQGEQYFGPGTRLTVT.